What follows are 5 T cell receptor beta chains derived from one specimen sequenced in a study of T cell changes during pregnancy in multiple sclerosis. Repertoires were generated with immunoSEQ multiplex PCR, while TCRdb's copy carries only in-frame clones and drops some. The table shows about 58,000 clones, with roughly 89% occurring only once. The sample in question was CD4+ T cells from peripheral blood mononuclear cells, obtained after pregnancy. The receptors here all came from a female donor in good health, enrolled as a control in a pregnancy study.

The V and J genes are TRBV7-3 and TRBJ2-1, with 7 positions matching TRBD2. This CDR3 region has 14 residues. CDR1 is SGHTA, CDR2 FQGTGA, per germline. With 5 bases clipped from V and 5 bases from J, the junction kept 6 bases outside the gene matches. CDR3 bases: TGTGCCAGCAGCGCATGGGGGGGGGACAATGAGCAGTTCTTC. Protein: CASSAWGGDNEQFF.

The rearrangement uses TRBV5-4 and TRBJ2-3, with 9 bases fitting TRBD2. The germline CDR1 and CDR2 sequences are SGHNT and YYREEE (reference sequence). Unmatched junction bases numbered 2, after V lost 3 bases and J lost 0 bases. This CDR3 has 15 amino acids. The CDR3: CASSSRGGSTDTQYF. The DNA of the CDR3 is TGTGCCAGCAGCTCGCGGGGGGGGAGCACAGATACGCAGTATTTT. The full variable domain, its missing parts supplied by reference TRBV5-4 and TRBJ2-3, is ETGVTQSPTHLIKTRGQQVTLRCSSQSGHNTVSWYQQALGQGPQFIFQYYREEENGRGNFPPRFSGLQFPNYSSELNVNALELDDSALYLCASSSRGGSTDTQYFGPGTRLTVL.

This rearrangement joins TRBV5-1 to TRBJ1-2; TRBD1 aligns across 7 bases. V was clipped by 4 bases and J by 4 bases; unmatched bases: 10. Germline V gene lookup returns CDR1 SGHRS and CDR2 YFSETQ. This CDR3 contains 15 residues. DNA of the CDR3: TGCGCCAGCAGCCGAGAACAGGGGACCCTCTATGGCTACACCTTC. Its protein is CASSREQGTLYGYTF.

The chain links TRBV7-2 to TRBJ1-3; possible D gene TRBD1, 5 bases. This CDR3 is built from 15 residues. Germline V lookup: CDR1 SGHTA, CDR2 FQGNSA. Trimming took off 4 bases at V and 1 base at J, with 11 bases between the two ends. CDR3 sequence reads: CASSSRGRSGNTIYF. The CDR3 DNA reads TGTGCCAGCAGCTCCCGGGGGAGGTCTGGAAACACCATATATTTT.

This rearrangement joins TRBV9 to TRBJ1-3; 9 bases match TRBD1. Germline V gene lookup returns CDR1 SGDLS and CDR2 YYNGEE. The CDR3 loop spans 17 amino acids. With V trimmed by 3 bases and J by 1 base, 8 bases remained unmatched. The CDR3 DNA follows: TGTGCCAGCAGCGACCTACGGACAGGGGCATCTGGAAACACCATATATTTT. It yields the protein CASSDLRTGASGNTIYF.